Following are 13 T cell receptor beta chains from one sample sequenced in a study of T cells in Graves' hyperthyroidism and ophthalmopathy. The TCR beta CDR3 regions underwent amplification using RNA transcripts as the source. Primed by the HTBI set, a first-round RT-PCR was run on the TCR CDR3. TCRdb itself ran the multiplex PCR reads through MiXCR, one entry per CDR3 protein. The sample holds approximately 500,000 distinct CDR3 sequences, 40% to 55% seen once. The specimen sequenced was peripheral blood or thyroid tissue (not recorded which). The receptors were gathered from a young woman with Graves' hyperthyroidism.

This chain links TRBV4-2 with TRBJ2-5; D is possibly TRBD2 (7 bases). The J call is in doubt because the DNA end fits TRBJ2-1 better. Germline-derived CDR1 and CDR2 are LGHNA and YNFKEQ. The CDR3 has 13 residues. This CDR3 is CASSRGGRETQFF. Here the CDR3 DNA reads TGTGCCAGCAGCAGAGGGGGGCGGGAGACCCAGTTCTTC.

This clonotype was counted only a few times. The junction shows a germline mismatch at one end, possibly a read error. This chain joins TRBV7-2 and TRBJ2-5; 10 positions agree with TRBD1. The CDR3 sequence is 15 residues long. Germline lookup yields CDR1 SGHTA and CDR2 FQGNSA. CDR3 residues: CATLLQGQGMETRYF. In DNA, the CDR3 is TGTGCCACCCTACTGCAGGGACAGGGGATGGAGACCCGGTACTTC.

The chain recombines TRBV29-1 with TRBJ2-1; D perhaps matches TRBD1 (5 bases). The CDR3 covers 12 residues. V was clipped by 1 base and J by 8 bases, with 9 bases between them. Germline loops: CDR1 SQVTM, CDR2 ANQGSEA. The DNA for the CDR3 is TGCAGCGTTGAAGTCAGGGTGGATGAGCAGTTCTTC. Translation: CSVEVRVDEQFF.

This clonotype has more than one count but fewer than ten. The chain is built from TRBV10-3 and TRBJ1-2; no clear D. With 6 bases removed from V and 4 bases from J, the gap between germline ends came to 18 bases. This CDR3 has 15 amino acids. Germline values: CDR1 ENHRY, CDR2 SYGVKD. The CDR3 DNA is TGTGCCATCAGCCTAGACCCCGACGGTGGCTATGGCTACACCTTC. It is translated as CAISLDPDGGYGYTF.

The V and J genes are TRBV9 and TRBJ2-5, with 12 bases that match TRBD2. Germline V gene data show CDR1 as SGDLS and CDR2 as YYNGEE. V shed 3 bases, J shed 5 bases, and the junction held 11 bases outside the gene matches. CDR3 length: 17 amino acids. This CDR3 is CASSGWLTSGSWETQYF. CDR3 DNA sequence: TGTGCCAGCAGCGGATGGCTGACTAGCGGGAGCTGGGAGACCCAGTACTTC. Full variable domain (missing parts from reference TRBV9 and TRBJ2-5): DSGVTQTPKHLITATGQRVTLRCSPRSGDLSVYWYQQSLDQGLQFLIQYYNGEERAKGNILERFSAQQFPDLHSELNLSSLELGDSALYFCASSGWLTSGSWETQYFGPGTRLLVL.

This clonotype was counted a single time. V gene TRBV7-9 combines with J gene TRBJ2-7, with D maybe TRBD1 (5 bases). Between the trimmed V and J ends, which lost 1 base and 3 bases, there was a span of 13 bases. This CDR3 region has 15 residues. Germline V gene sequence: CDR1 SEHNR, CDR2 FQNEAQ (reference sequence). In DNA, the CDR3 is TGTGCCAGCAGCTTAGGGCAGGGAACTTTCTACGAGCAGTACTTC. Protein: CASSLGQGTFYEQYF.

This clonotype was picked up many times. The gene calls are TRBV20-1 and TRBJ1-5; D unclear. The germline V gene has CDR1 DFQATT and CDR2 SNEGSKA (reference sequence). The CDR3 totals 12 residues. Trimming removed 3 bases from V and 1 base from J, with 4 bases in between. This chain's CDR3 is CSASSSNQPQHF. In DNA form, the CDR3 reads TGCAGTGCTAGTAGCAGCAATCAGCCCCAGCATTTT.

Ten or more counts support this clonotype. This sequence joins TRBV29-1 and TRBJ2-3; D is possibly TRBD2 (5 bases). CDR1 SQVTM and CDR2 ANQGSEA come from the germline V gene. This CDR3 region has 14 residues. V was trimmed by 0 bases and J by 2 bases, leaving 9 bases between them. Here the CDR3 reads CSVEEEEDTDTQYF. Here the CDR3 DNA reads TGCAGCGTTGAAGAGGAGGAAGACACAGATACGCAGTATTTT.

In this sample, this clonotype turned up many times. The rearrangement uses TRBV10-3 and TRBJ1-1; D is undetermined. Between the trimmed V and J ends, which lost 2 bases and 1 base, there was a span of 11 bases. The CDR3 runs 15 residues. The germline V gene has CDR1 ENHRY and CDR2 SYGVKD. The CDR3 sequence is CAISELPRGNTEAFF. The CDR3 nucleotides are TGTGCCATCAGTGAGCTCCCGAGAGGGAACACTGAAGCTTTCTTT.

The J gene is TRBJ2-5, the V gene TRBV24-1; 12 bases match TRBD2. The CDR3 length is 19 residues. The germline V gene encodes CDR1 KGHDR and CDR2 SFDVKD. Unmatched junction bases numbered 16, after V lost 4 bases and J lost 5 bases. CDR3 protein: CATSDVHSRTSGNTETQYF. DNA for the CDR3: TGTGCCACCAGTGACGTACACTCACGGACTAGCGGGAACACGGAGACCCAGTACTTC.

This clonotype was observed at least ten times. The chain is built from TRBV14 and TRBJ2-7, with D possibly matching TRBD1 (8 bases). The germline V and J ends were trimmed by 1 base and 3 bases, with 16 bases remaining between them. Germline V gene lookup returns CDR1 SGHDN and CDR2 FVKESK. CDR3 length: 16 residues. CDR3 protein: CASSQGQGRGYYEQYF. As DNA, the CDR3 is TGTGCCAGCAGCCAAGGACAGGGGAGGGGGTACTACGAGCAGTACTTC.

To note about this clonotype: Possible read error: a much larger clone is one base away. The chain carries TRBV5-1 and TRBJ2-5; TRBD2 agrees at 7 bases. J was trimmed by 2 bases and V by 1 base; bases with no gene match: 5. The CDR3 runs to 15 residues. Germline loops: CDR1 SGHRS, CDR2 YFSETQ. This CDR3 reads CASSLSSGLQETQYF. CDR3 DNA: TGCGCCAGCAGCTTGTCTAGCGGACTACAAGAGACCCAGTACTTC.

This clonotype occurred many times. The J gene is TRBJ1-2, the V gene TRBV5-1, with TRBD1 identical over 10 bases. The CDR3 has 16 amino acids. Per germline, CDR1 SGHRS and CDR2 YFSETQ. The V segment lost 2 bases and the J segment 6 bases; nucleotides outside the gene matches: 10. CDR3 region: CASSLYRDRGVDGYTF. The CDR3 DNA follows: TGCGCCAGCAGCTTATACCGGGACAGGGGCGTCGATGGCTACACCTTC.